This entry features one T cell receptor (beta chain) sequence. Antigen specificity is unknown. Germline lookup yields CDR1 MGHRA and CDR2 YSYEKL. V lost 4 bases, J lost 6 bases, and 9 bases stayed unmatched. CDR3 size: 16 residues. This entry comes from a study of T cells after yellow fever vaccination. Study-level results: Boosting was followed by the reappearance of most primary-vaccination clones (about 96% CD4, about 88% CD8). Some clonotypes were seen in both the CD4 and the CD8 compartments. These made up a small share and likely arose from convergent recombination. The secondary response peaked faster, at day 5 versus 15, but was weaker.

One entry per CDR3 protein results from TCRdb running MiXCR on the 5' RACE reads. The profile shows 300,000 or so distinct CDR3 sequences, 3% to 4.5% of them singletons. This clonotype was sampled from a man aged 18 to 29 who received the YFV17D yellow fever vaccine. The source material was PBMCs, sampled 5 days after the yellow fever booster vaccination. V gene TRBV4-1 combines with J gene TRBJ2-2; 9 nucleotides line up with TRBD1. The CDR3 bases are TGCGCCAGCAGCCGGCAGGACAGGGGAGGGGCCGGGGAGCTGTTTTTT. Protein sequence: CASSRQDRGGAGELFF.